A selection of T cell receptor beta chains follows, all from one sample in a study of T cell repertoires in cytomegalovirus infection. Their target antigens are unknown. TCRdb used MiXCR to reprocess the reads, holding one entry per CDR3 protein. The table has about 220,000 distinct CDR3 sequences, around 40% seen once. The sample was CD8+ T cells from cultured PBMCs, taken from culture after CMV antigen stimulation. The origin of the receptors is a human donor in good health (CMV status not recorded). Some clones in this sample may be carry-over from other donors' samples. The CDR3 runs from the conserved cysteine through the conserved F or W. The D gene is left open where the match is weak. Expanded clones get a size class; other rows say once, few or many, or leave the size out.

CDR3 DNA | CDR3 protein | clone size | J gene | V gene | D gene | CDR3 length
TGCGCCAGCAGTGACGGAGCGAATTCACCCCTCCACTTT | CASSDGANSPLHF | NA | TRBJ1-6 | TRBV10-1 | NA | 13
TGTGCCAGCAGCTTAGGACAGGGAGTTTTCCACGAGCAGTACTTC | CASSLGQGVFHEQYF | many | TRBJ2-7 | TRBV7-8 | TRBD1 | 15
TGCAGTGCCCGGACAGGGATGAACACTGAAGCTTTCTTT | CSARTGMNTEAFF | once | TRBJ1-1 | TRBV20-1 | TRBD1 | 13
TGCGCCAGCAAAGGACAGGGGGCGGGAACCGAGCAGTACTTC | CASKGQGAGTEQYF | NA | TRBJ2-7 | TRBV10-2 | TRBD1 | 14
TGTGCCAGCAGTACAGGGACAGGGAGGGCCTACGAGCAGTACTTC | CASSTGTGRAYEQYF | once | TRBJ2-7 | TRBV27 | TRBD1 | 15
TGTGCCAGCAGCCATACTACGGTGGAGAATGGTTTCTACAATGAGCAGTTCTTC | CASSHTTVENGFYNEQFF | NA | TRBJ2-1 | TRBV7-3 | NA | 18
TGTGCCAGCTCACTCATGGATGAGCAGTTCTTC | CASSLMDEQFF | NA | TRBJ2-1 | TRBV12-3/TRBV12-4 | NA | 11
TGTGCCAGCAGCTTATTAGCGGGGGGGACCAATGAGCAGTTCTTC | CASSLLAGGTNEQFF | NA | TRBJ2-1 | TRBV7-2 | TRBD2 | 15
TGTGCCAGCAGCTTAGACACCGGGGAGCTGTTTTTT | CASSLDTGELFF | many | TRBJ2-2 | TRBV28 | NA | 12
TGTGCCAGCAGCACCCGTTCGAGGGGACAGGGGTACGAGCAGTACTTC | CASSTRSRGQGYEQYF | NA | TRBJ2-7 | TRBV7-9 | TRBD1 | 16
TGTGCCAGCAGCCAAGATGCTCGACTAGCGGGAGGAGGTTCACGAGAGACCCAGTACTTC | CASSQDARLAGGGSRETQYF | NA | TRBJ2-5 | TRBV3-1 | TRBD2 | 20
TGTTCCACCAGGACAGGGTACGAGCAGTACTTC | CSTRTGYEQYF | NA | TRBJ2-7 | TRBV27 | TRBD1 | 11
TGTGCCAGCAGCACCGGGACAAGCTCCTACGAGCAGTACTTC | CASSTGTSSYEQYF | NA | TRBJ2-7 | TRBV9 | NA | 14
TGTGCCACCAGCAGAGGTAGGGACGGAGAGACCCAGTACTTC | CATSRGRDGETQYF | NA | TRBJ2-5 | TRBV15 | NA | 14
TGTGCCAGCAGCTTGGGTCGAGGCGAGGAGCAGTTCTTC | CASSLGRGEEQFF | few | TRBJ2-1 | TRBV11-1 | NA | 13
TGTGCCAGCAGCCAAATCTCGAGGGCCGGAGAGACCCAGTACTTC | CASSQISRAGETQYF | NA | TRBJ2-5 | TRBV3-1 | NA | 15
TGTGCCAGCAGCCCCGGACTGGTCTCCGAGCAGTACTTC | CASSPGLVSEQYF | NA | TRBJ2-7 | TRBV4-2 | NA | 13
TGTGCCAGCAGTAAAGCGGGGGATTACCAAGAGACCCAGTACTTC | CASSKAGDYQETQYF | NA | TRBJ2-5 | TRBV25-1 | TRBD2 | 15
TGTGCCAGCAGTCTCGGGTTAGGCAGCTATGGCTACACCTTC | CASSLGLGSYGYTF | few | TRBJ1-2 | TRBV28 | NA | 14
TGTGCCAGCCTCAGCACAGATACGCAGTATTTT | CASLSTDTQYF | NA | TRBJ2-3 | TRBV11-2 | NA | 11
TGTGCCAGTAGTATAGGGGGGGCCCGCTCCTACAATGAGCAGTTCTTC | CASSIGGARSYNEQFF | NA | TRBJ2-1 | TRBV19 | NA | 16
TGTGCCAGCAGTGAGATCGTAGAAGAGCAGTACTTC | CASSEIVEEQYF | NA | TRBJ2-7 | TRBV6-1 | NA | 12
TGTGCCAGCAGTGTGATACAGGGGGCGCAAAATGAGCAGTTCTTC | CASSVIQGAQNEQFF | NA | TRBJ2-1 | TRBV27 | TRBD1 | 15
TGTGCCAGCAGCTCGGCGCCGGGACAGGGTATCAAAGATACGCAGTATTTT | CASSSAPGQGIKDTQYF | NA | TRBJ2-3 | TRBV7-9 | TRBD1 | 17
TGTGCAAGCAGCACTTGTACAGGGAAAACTGAAGCTTTCTTT | CASSTCTGKTEAFF | NA | TRBJ1-1 | TRBV5-4 | NA | 14
TGTGCCAGCACCTCCTTCACTAGCGGTGCCACAGATACGCAGTATTTT | CASTSFTSGATDTQYF | NA | TRBJ2-3 | TRBV2 | TRBD2 | 16
TGTGCCAGCAGATCTGATCTGGGGGGGATTTCACCCCTCCACTTT | CASRSDLGGISPLHF | NA | TRBJ1-6 | TRBV7-9 | NA | 15
TGTGCCAGCAGCCCATTTTTAGCGGGAGCGAACACCGGGGAGCTGTTTTTT | CASSPFLAGANTGELFF | NA | TRBJ2-2 | TRBV7-6 | TRBD2 | 17
TGTGCCAGCAGTTTAGGGGCCGGGACAGGGGGCTTGTACTATGGCTACACCTTC | CASSLGAGTGGLYYGYTF | NA | TRBJ1-2 | TRBV27 | TRBD1 | 18
TGTGCCAGCAGCCGGACTAGCGGGGGAGCGAACACCGGGGAGCTGTTTTTT | CASSRTSGGANTGELFF | few | TRBJ2-2 | TRBV11-2 | TRBD2 | 17
TGTGCCAGCAGCCCTCGACTAGCGGGAGGAATCTACGAGCAGTACTTC | CASSPRLAGGIYEQYF | few | TRBJ2-7 | TRBV7-9 | TRBD2 | 16
TGTGCTGGCAGCTTAGCTGGAAGGCCCGCTGATACGCAGTATTTT | CAGSLAGRPADTQYF | NA | TRBJ2-3 | TRBV7-6 | NA | 15
TGTGCCAGCAGGCTATCCGGGGCACAGACTCCGCTGTTTTTT | CASRLSGAQTPLFF | NA | TRBJ2-2 | TRBV7-6 | NA | 14
TGTGCCAGCAGTGAGGTTAGTGGGCCGTCCGCCTACGAGCAGTACTTC | CASSEVSGPSAYEQYF | once | TRBJ2-7 | TRBV6-1 | NA | 16
TGCAGTGCCTTAAACAGGGGGCGAGGGAATGGCTACACCTTC | CSALNRGRGNGYTF | NA | TRBJ1-2 | TRBV20-1 | TRBD1 | 14
TGTGCCAGCAGCGTAGGCGAGGGGGCCGGCACTGAAGCTTTCTTT | CASSVGEGAGTEAFF | few | TRBJ1-1 | TRBV9 | TRBD1 | 15
TGTGCCAGCAGCCCACGGACTAGCAGCTTAACCTACGAGCAGTACTTC | CASSPRTSSLTYEQYF | NA | TRBJ2-7 | TRBV14 | TRBD2 | 16
TGTGCCAGCAGCTCTCAGTTTAGACCAGAGGGAGAGACCCAGTACTTC | CASSSQFRPEGETQYF | NA | TRBJ2-5 | TRBV7-2 | NA | 16
TGTGCCAGCAGCCGCCAGGGGGAAAATGAGCAGTTCTTC | CASSRQGENEQFF | NA | TRBJ2-1 | TRBV7-2 | TRBD1 | 13
TGTGCCAGCAGTTCTGGACTAGCGGGAGGGCTAAGTGACGAGCAGTACTTC | CASSSGLAGGLSDEQYF | NA | TRBJ2-7 | TRBV28 | TRBD2 | 17
TGTGCCAGCAGGAATACAAAACCGAAAGATACGCAGTATTTT | CASRNTKPKDTQYF | NA | TRBJ2-3 | TRBV28 | NA | 14
TGTGCCAGCAGCTACACGGGCGGGGGGATTCCCTACGAGCAGTACTTC | CASSYTGGGIPYEQYF | NA | TRBJ2-7 | TRBV11-2 | TRBD2 | 16
TGTGCCAGCAGCTTAAAAAGGGATGCAACTAATGAAAAACTGTTTTTT | CASSLKRDATNEKLFF | few | TRBJ1-4 | TRBV7-9 | NA | 16
TGTGCCAGCAGTTACGGACTACCCCGGATTTACTACGAGCAGTACTTC | CASSYGLPRIYYEQYF | NA | TRBJ2-7 | TRBV6-6 | NA | 16
TGTGCCAGCAGCGCGACAGGGTTTACAGATACGCAGTATTTT | CASSATGFTDTQYF | NA | TRBJ2-3 | TRBV9 | TRBD1 | 14
TGTGCCAGCAGCCGCCGGGGGGCCCCCAACACCGGGGAGCTGTTTTTT | CASSRRGAPNTGELFF | NA | TRBJ2-2 | TRBV7-2 | NA | 16
TGCGCCAGCAGCCGCCCCCGGGACAGCCTAAACAATGAGCAGTTCTTC | CASSRPRDSLNNEQFF | NA | TRBJ2-1 | TRBV4-1 | TRBD1 | 16
TGCAGCGTTGCAGGAGGGTCCACTGAAGCTTTCTTT | CSVAGGSTEAFF | NA | TRBJ1-1 | TRBV29-1 | NA | 12
TGTGCCAGCAGCCAACCGGGACAGAGCAACACCATATATTTT | CASSQPGQSNTIYF | many | TRBJ1-3 | TRBV4-2 | TRBD1 | 14
TGTGCCAGCAGTTATACAGGCTATGAGCAGTTCTTC | CASSYTGYEQFF | few | TRBJ2-1 | TRBV6-1 | NA | 12
TGTGCCAGCAGGGGAGGACAGGGGGCGGTGGGCGAGCAGTACTTC | CASRGGQGAVGEQYF | NA | TRBJ2-7 | TRBV11-2 | TRBD1 | 15
TGTGCCACCAGCAGAGGAGGAACGGATGCCTTCAACTTC | CATSRGGTDAFNF | NA | TRBJ2-7 | TRBV15 | NA | 13
TGTGCCAGTAGTATCAGCGGGACTCACTCTGGAAACACCATATATTTT | CASSISGTHSGNTIYF | NA | TRBJ1-3 | TRBV19 | NA | 16
TGTGCCAGCAGCCAACTCTACGGCGGGATCACAGATACGCAGTATTTT | CASSQLYGGITDTQYF | many | TRBJ2-3 | TRBV3-1 | NA | 16